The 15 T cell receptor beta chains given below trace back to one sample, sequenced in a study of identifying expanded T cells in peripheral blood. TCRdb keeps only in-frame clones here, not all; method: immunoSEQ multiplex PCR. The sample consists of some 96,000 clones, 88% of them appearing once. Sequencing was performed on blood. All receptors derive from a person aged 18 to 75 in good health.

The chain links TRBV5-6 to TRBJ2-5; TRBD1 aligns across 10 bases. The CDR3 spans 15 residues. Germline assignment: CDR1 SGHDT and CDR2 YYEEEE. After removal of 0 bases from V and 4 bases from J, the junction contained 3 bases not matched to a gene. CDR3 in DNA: TGTGCCAGCAGCTTGGGACAGGGGGCAGGAGAGACCCAGTACTTC. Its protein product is CASSLGQGAGETQYF.

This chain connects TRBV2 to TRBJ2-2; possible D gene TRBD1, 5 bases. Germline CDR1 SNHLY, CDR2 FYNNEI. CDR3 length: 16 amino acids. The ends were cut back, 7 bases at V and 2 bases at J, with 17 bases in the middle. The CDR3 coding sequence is TGTGCCAGCACTATCGTCCGACAGTTAAACACCGGGGAGCTGTTTTTT. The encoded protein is CASTIVRQLNTGELFF.

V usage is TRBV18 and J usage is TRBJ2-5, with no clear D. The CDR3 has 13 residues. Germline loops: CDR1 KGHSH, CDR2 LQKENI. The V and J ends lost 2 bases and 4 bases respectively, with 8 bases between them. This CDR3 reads CASSPNDLETQYF. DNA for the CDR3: TGTGCCAGCTCACCAAATGATTTAGAGACCCAGTACTTC. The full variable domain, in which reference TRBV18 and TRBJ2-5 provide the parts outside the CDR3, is NAGVMQNPRHLVRRRGQEARLRCSPMKGHSHVYWYRQLPEEGLKFMVYLQKENIIDESGMPKERFSAEFPKEGPSILRIQQVVRGDSAAYFCASSPNDLETQYFGPGTRLLVL.

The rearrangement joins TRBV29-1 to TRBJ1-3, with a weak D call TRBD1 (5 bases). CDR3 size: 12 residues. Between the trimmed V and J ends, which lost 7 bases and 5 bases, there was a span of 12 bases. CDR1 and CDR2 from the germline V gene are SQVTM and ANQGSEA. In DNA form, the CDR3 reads TGCAGCGGAGGGACGGACAGAAACACCATATATTTT. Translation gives CSGGTDRNTIYF.

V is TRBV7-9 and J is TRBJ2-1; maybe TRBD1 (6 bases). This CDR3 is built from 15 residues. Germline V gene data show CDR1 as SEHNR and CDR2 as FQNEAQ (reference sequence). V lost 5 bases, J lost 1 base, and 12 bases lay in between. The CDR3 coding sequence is TGTGCCAGCAGCCCACAGGGAATATCCTACAATGAGCAGTTCTTC. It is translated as CASSPQGISYNEQFF.

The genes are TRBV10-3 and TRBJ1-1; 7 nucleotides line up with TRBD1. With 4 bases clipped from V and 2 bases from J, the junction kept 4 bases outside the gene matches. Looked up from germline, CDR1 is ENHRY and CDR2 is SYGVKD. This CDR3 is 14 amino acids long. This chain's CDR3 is CAISARGQNTEAFF. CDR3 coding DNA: TGTGCCATCAGTGCAAGGGGGCAAAACACTGAAGCTTTCTTT.

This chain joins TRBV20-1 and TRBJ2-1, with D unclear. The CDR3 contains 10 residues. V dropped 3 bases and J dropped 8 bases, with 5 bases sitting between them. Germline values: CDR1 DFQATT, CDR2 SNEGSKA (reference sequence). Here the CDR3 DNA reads TGCAGTGCTAGTCAACATGAGCAGTTCTTC. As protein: CSASQHEQFF.

CDR3 sequence: CAWTRGRTGELFF. DNA of the CDR3: TGTGCCTGGACTAGGGGAAGGACCGGGGAGCTGTTTTTT. The rearrangement uses TRBV30 and TRBJ2-2; D possibly corresponds to TRBD1 (5 bases). Germline loops: CDR1 GTSNPN, CDR2 SVGIG (reference sequence). This CDR3 region has 13 residues. V was shortened by 4 bases and J by 5 bases, with 11 bases between the two germline ends. Looking up the rest from reference TRBV30 and TRBJ2-2 gives the full variable domain: SQTIHQWPATLVQPVGSPLSLECTVEGTSNPNLYWYRQAAGRGLQLLFYSVGIGQISSEVPQNLSASRPQDRQFILSSKKLLLSDSGFYLCAWTRGRTGELFFGEGSRLTVL.

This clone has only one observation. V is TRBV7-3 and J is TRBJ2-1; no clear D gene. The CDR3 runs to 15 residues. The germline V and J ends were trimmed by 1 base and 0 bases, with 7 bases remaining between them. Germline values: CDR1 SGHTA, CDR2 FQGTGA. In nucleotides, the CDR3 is TGTGCCAGCAGCTTAATGGCGGTCTCCTACAATGAGCAGTTCTTC. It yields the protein CASSLMAVSYNEQFF. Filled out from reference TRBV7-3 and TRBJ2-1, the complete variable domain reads GAGVSQTPSNKVTEKGKYVELRCDPISGHTALYWYRQSLGQGPEFLIYFQGTGAADDSGLPNDRFFAVRPEGSVSTLKIQRTERGDSAVYLCASSLMAVSYNEQFFGPGTRLTVL.

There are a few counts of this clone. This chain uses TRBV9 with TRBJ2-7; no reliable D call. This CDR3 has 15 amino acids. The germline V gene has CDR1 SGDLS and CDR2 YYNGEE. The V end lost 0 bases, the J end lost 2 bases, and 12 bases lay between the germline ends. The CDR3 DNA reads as TGTGCCAGCAGCGTAGAAGTAGGGCCGGCCTACGAGCAGTACTTC. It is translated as CASSVEVGPAYEQYF.

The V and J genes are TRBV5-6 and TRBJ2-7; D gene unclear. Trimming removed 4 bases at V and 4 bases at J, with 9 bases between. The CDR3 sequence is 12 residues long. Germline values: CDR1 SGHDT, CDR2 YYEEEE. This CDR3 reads CASSARSYEQYF. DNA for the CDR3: TGTGCCAGCAGCGCACGTTCGTACGAGCAGTACTTC.

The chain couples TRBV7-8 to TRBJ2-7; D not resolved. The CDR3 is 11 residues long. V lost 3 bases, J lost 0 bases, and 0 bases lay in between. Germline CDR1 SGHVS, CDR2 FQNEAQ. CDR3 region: CASSFSYEQYF. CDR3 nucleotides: TGTGCCAGCAGCTTCTCCTACGAGCAGTACTTC.

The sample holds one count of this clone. CDR3 sequence reads: CASSSSTGGLSGYTF. The CDR3 bases are TGTGCCAGTAGTTCCTCGACAGGGGGCTTGAGTGGCTACACCTTC. The chain joins TRBV19 to TRBJ1-2, with 10 positions matching TRBD1. The germline gives CDR1 LNHDA, CDR2 SQIVND (reference sequence). The CDR3 totals 15 residues. J lost 7 bases, V lost 5 bases, and 10 bases had no gene match.

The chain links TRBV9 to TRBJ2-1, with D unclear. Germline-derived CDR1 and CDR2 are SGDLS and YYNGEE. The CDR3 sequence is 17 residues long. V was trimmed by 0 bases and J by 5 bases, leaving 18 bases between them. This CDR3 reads CASSVGLTVALDNEQFF. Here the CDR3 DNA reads TGTGCCAGCAGCGTAGGGCTAACCGTGGCTTTGGACAATGAGCAGTTCTTC. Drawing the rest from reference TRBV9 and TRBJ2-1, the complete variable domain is DSGVTQTPKHLITATGQRVTLRCSPRSGDLSVYWYQQSLDQGLQFLIQYYNGEERAKGNILERFSAQQFPDLHSELNLSSLELGDSALYFCASSVGLTVALDNEQFFGPGTRLTVL.

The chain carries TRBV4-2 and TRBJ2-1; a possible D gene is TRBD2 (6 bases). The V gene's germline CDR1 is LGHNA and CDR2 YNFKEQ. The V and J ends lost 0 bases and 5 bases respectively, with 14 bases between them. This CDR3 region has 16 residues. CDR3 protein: CASSQDGGISDNEQFF. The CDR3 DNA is TGTGCCAGCAGCCAAGATGGGGGGATCTCAGACAATGAGCAGTTCTTC.